Presented here are 30 T cell receptor beta chains from one specimen sequenced in a study of T-cell memory formation after mild COVID-19. MiXCR, applied by TCRdb to the 5' RACE reads, yields one record per CDR3 protein. The data contain approximately 260,000 distinct CDR3 sequences, roughly 16% of them singletons. Sequenced material: PBMCs or a T cell subset sorted from them (not recorded which). The receptors here all came from a man between 18 and 35 years old who had mild COVID-19 (a few samples of this study predate the infection). Cell type and time point are not known.

This clonotype has just a few counts. This chain links TRBV3-1 with TRBJ2-5; 9 bases map to TRBD2. The CDR3 totals 18 residues. The V and J ends lost 2 bases and 1 base, in that order; junction bases with no gene match: 11. CDR1 LGHDT and CDR2 YNNKEL come from the germline V gene (reference sequence). The CDR3 region has the DNA TGTGCCAGCAGCCAATCTAGTGGTGGTAGCGGGGGCCAAGAGACCCAGTACTTC. Translated, it gives CASSQSSGGSGGQETQYF.

The V gene is TRBV4-1, the J gene TRBJ2-7, with D possibly matching TRBD1 (5 bases). The V gene's germline CDR1 is MGHRA and CDR2 YSYEKL. The germline V and J ends were trimmed by 4 bases and 9 bases, with 16 bases remaining between them. CDR3 size: 13 residues. This CDR3 is CASSPLQGSRQYF. The CDR3 DNA reads as TGCGCCAGCAGCCCCCTCCAGGGTAGTCGGCAGTACTTC.

The CDR3 is CASSPDQAQGIQYF. In DNA form, the CDR3 reads TGTGCCAGCAGCCCAGACCAAGCACAGGGGATACAGTATTTT. The V and J genes are TRBV12-3 or TRBV12-4 and TRBJ2-3; TRBD1 aligns across 7 bases. CDR3 length equals 14 residues. Trimming took 6 bases from V and 12 from J; bases not matched to a gene: 15.

This clonotype was picked up a small number of times. The chain carries TRBV20-1 and TRBJ1-2, with 7 bases that match TRBD1. Trimming took 3 bases from V and 4 from J; bases not matched to a gene: 8. This CDR3 comprises 14 residues. The germline CDR1 and CDR2 sequences are DFQATT and SNEGSKA (reference sequence). CDR3 protein: CSASGGQSFYGYTF. DNA for the CDR3: TGCAGTGCTAGTGGGGGACAGTCCTTCTATGGCTACACCTTC.

The chain recombines TRBV4-1 with TRBJ2-3; TRBD2 is a possible D gene (5 bases). The CDR3 is 13 residues long. The ends were cut back, 4 bases at V and 7 bases at J, with 12 bases in the middle. Germline V gene sequence: CDR1 MGHRA, CDR2 YSYEKL. CDR3 DNA: TGCGCCAGCAGCCTTCTAGCCGCGTATACGCAGTATTTT. It translates to CASSLLAAYTQYF.

This clonotype has ten or more counts. J is TRBJ1-5 and V is TRBV6-5; no clear D. V was clipped by 6 bases and J by 0 bases, with 15 bases between them. The CDR3 has 16 amino acids. Germline values: CDR1 MNHEY, CDR2 SVGAGI. CDR3 protein: CASRGTGSPSNQPQHF. CDR3 bases: TGTGCCAGCAGAGGTACCGGGTCCCCTAGCAATCAGCCCCAGCATTTT.

This clonotype has more than one count but fewer than ten. This chain connects TRBV20-1 to TRBJ1-6; the match to TRBD1 covers 7 bases. Germline loops: CDR1 DFQATT, CDR2 SNEGSKA (reference sequence). V lost 3 bases and J lost 7; bases outside the gene matches: 6. CDR3 size: 14 residues. CDR3 coding DNA: TGCAGTGCTAGTAGGGGGCATAGGAATTCACCCCTCCACTTT. It is translated as CSASRGHRNSPLHF.

This clonotype came up many times. V gene TRBV4-1 combines with J gene TRBJ2-3; no firm D call. The CDR3 totals 12 residues. CDR1 is MGHRA and CDR2 is YSYEKL in the germline V gene. The ends were cut back, 0 bases at V and 7 bases at J, with 5 bases in the middle. As DNA, the CDR3 is TGCGCCAGCAGCCAAGATAGGAATACGCAGTATTTT. It is translated as CASSQDRNTQYF.

The chain links TRBV15 to TRBJ1-1; D not resolved. Germline V gene lookup returns CDR1 LNHNV and CDR2 YYDKDF (reference sequence). The CDR3 is 14 residues long. V was shortened by 2 bases and J by 6 bases, with 13 bases between the two germline ends. The CDR3 region has the DNA TGTGCCACCAGCAGACGCGCACAAGGAGCTGAAGCTTTCTTT. As protein: CATSRRAQGAEAFF.

This clonotype was picked up a small number of times. The chain uses TRBV7-2 and TRBJ1-6; no clear D. Germline lookup yields CDR1 SGHTA and CDR2 FQGNSA. CDR3 size: 11 residues. Trimming shortened V by 5 bases and J by 10 bases, and 6 bases separated the two germline ends. CDR3 region: CASSQSSPLHF. CDR3 coding DNA: TGTGCCAGCAGCCAGTCCTCACCCCTCCACTTT.

The V and J genes are TRBV7-2 and TRBJ2-5; 11 nucleotides match TRBD2. The CDR3 is 13 residues long. The V gene's germline CDR1 is SGHTA and CDR2 FQGNSA. V was pared by 6 bases and J by 7 bases, with 4 bases of the junction left unmatched. The CDR3 sequence is CASSSGGAVTQYF. DNA of the CDR3: TGTGCCAGCAGTAGCGGGGGGGCCGTGACCCAGTACTTC.

The chain has TRBV5-1 and TRBJ2-7; D remains unclear. The V and J ends lost 4 bases and 5 bases respectively, with 13 bases between them. Looked up from germline, CDR1 is SGHRS and CDR2 is YFSETQ. The CDR3 extends over 13 amino acids. CDR3 residues: CASSPRGWDEQYF. CDR3 coding DNA: TGCGCCAGCAGCCCCCGCGGCTGGGACGAGCAGTACTTC.

Ten or more counts support this clonotype. The chain uses TRBV4-1 and TRBJ2-1; tentative D call: TRBD1 (5 bases). V was trimmed by 1 base and J by 1 base, leaving 11 bases between them. The CDR3 covers 16 residues. The germline gives CDR1 MGHRA, CDR2 YSYEKL. In DNA form, the CDR3 reads TGCGCCAGCAGCCAAGGAACAGGCGCTTCCTACAATGAGCAGTTCTTC. This encodes CASSQGTGASYNEQFF.

This clonotype was seen only a few times. The chain carries TRBV4-2 and TRBJ1-4; D gene ambiguous. The CDR3 covers 14 residues. Germline lookup yields CDR1 LGHNA and CDR2 YNFKEQ. The V and J ends lost 0 bases and 8 bases respectively, with 10 bases between them. The CDR3 bases are TGTGCCAGCAGCCAAGAATTAGTACGCGAAAAACTGTTTTTT. This translates into CASSQELVREKLFF.

This clonotype was seen a handful of times. This chain links TRBV5-5 with TRBJ2-7; no definite D call. Per germline, CDR1 SGHKS and CDR2 YYEKEE (reference sequence). The CDR3 extends over 14 amino acids. V was shortened by 0 bases and J by 1 base, with 8 bases between the two germline ends. Written as DNA, the CDR3 is TGTGCCAGCAGCTTGGAAAGGCTATCCTACGAGCAGTACTTC. Residues: CASSLERLSYEQYF.

This clonotype was detected a few times. The chain recombines TRBV11-2 with TRBJ2-1; D gene unclear. Trimming cost V 7 bases and J 12 bases, with 16 bases left between them. The CDR3 totals 12 residues. Per the germline V gene, CDR1 is SGHAT and CDR2 is FQNNGV. The CDR3 DNA reads as TGTGCCAGCACATCCTCGACTCGGGCGCAGTTCTTC. It codes for CASTSSTRAQFF.

This clonotype came up a few times. This chain connects TRBV3-1 to TRBJ2-1; TRBD1 agrees at 8 bases. Per the germline V gene, CDR1 is LGHDT and CDR2 is YNNKEL (reference sequence). This CDR3 comprises 15 residues. V shed 1 base and J 8 bases; nucleotides not matched to a gene: 7. The CDR3 region has the DNA TGTGCCAGCAGCCAAGGGACAGGGAGGCGGTATGAGCAGTTCTTC. Translation: CASSQGTGRRYEQFF.

This clonotype was counted a few times. This chain connects TRBV3-1 to TRBJ1-3; D call uncertain. Germline V gene lookup returns CDR1 LGHDT and CDR2 YNNKEL (reference sequence). This CDR3 contains 14 residues. The V end was cut by 0 bases, the J end by 0 bases, with 3 bases between. CDR3 sequence: CASSQEHSGNTIYF. For the CDR3, the DNA is TGTGCCAGCAGCCAAGAACACTCTGGAAACACCATATATTTT.

This clonotype was recorded a few times. This chain connects TRBV18 to TRBJ1-4, with no clear D. Deletions cut 1 base from V and 0 bases from J, with 12 bases between. The CDR3 sequence is 17 residues long. The germline V gene has CDR1 KGHSH and CDR2 LQKENI. The CDR3, as DNA: TGTGCCAGCTCACCACGGGCCCATCGAGCAACTAATGAAAAACTGTTTTTT. Translating it yields CASSPRAHRATNEKLFF.

The table lists this clonotype with a few counts. This chain links TRBV28 with TRBJ2-7, with D possibly matching TRBD1 (5 bases). Trimming took 5 bases from V and 2 from J, leaving 7 bases between them. The CDR3 extends over 12 amino acids. Looked up from germline, CDR1 is MDHEN and CDR2 is SYDVKM. The CDR3 DNA is TGTGCCAGCAGTGACAGCACCTACGAGCAGTACGTC. It translates to CASSDSTYEQYV.

The sample holds a few counts of this clonotype. The chain links TRBV20-1 to TRBJ1-1; D is undetermined. CDR3 length: 16 amino acids. Germline V CDR1 and CDR2: DFQATT, SNEGSKA (reference sequence). Trimming took 0 bases from V and 3 from J, leaving 17 bases between them. CDR3 bases: TGCAGTGCTAGAGAGCCGAGCGGGGAACGATACACTGAAGCTTTCTTT. Translating it yields CSAREPSGERYTEAFF.

The CDR3 spells CASSQTGAYEQYV. In DNA form, the CDR3 reads TGTGCCAGCAGCCAAACAGGGGCATACGAGCAGTACGTC. The chain employs TRBV3-1 and TRBJ2-7; TRBD1 matches at 7 bases. This CDR3 comprises 13 residues. The trim removed 2 bases at V and 4 bases at J, leaving 2 bases unmatched. CDR1 and CDR2 from the germline V gene are LGHDT and YNNKEL (reference sequence).

This clonotype was seen more than once but under ten times. Germline is not matched at one junction end, which may reflect a read error. The chain joins TRBV5-1 to TRBJ2-1; TRBD1 matches at 7 bases. This CDR3 has 14 residues. The V gene's germline CDR1 is SGHRS and CDR2 YFSETQ. CDR3 amino acids: CASSLAGTDNEQLF. CDR3 in DNA: TGCGCCAGCAGCTTGGCCGGGACAGACAATGAGCAGCTCTTC.

This clonotype was detected a few times. V usage is TRBV6-1 and J usage is TRBJ1-4; no clear D. V dropped 7 bases and J dropped 5 bases, with 8 bases sitting between them. Germline values: CDR1 MNHNS, CDR2 SASEGT. The CDR3 has 12 residues. CDR3 amino acids: CASISENEKLFF. CDR3 nucleotide sequence: TGTGCCAGCATTTCAGAGAATGAAAAACTGTTTTTT.

This clonotype was observed a handful of times. The chain recombines TRBV20-1 with TRBJ2-7; no reliable D call. The CDR3 sequence is 13 residues long. Per germline, CDR1 DFQATT and CDR2 SNEGSKA (reference sequence). V gave up 0 bases and J gave up 0 bases, with 6 bases separating them. The CDR3 bases are TGCAGTGCTAGAGAAAGGAGCTCCTACGAGCAGTACGTC. Amino acid sequence: CSARERSSYEQYV.

A few counts support this clonotype. This rearrangement joins TRBV24-1 to TRBJ2-3; D is tentatively TRBD1 or TRBD2 (6 bases each). V was clipped by 9 bases and J by 1 base, with 22 bases between them. This CDR3 spans 17 amino acids. In germline, CDR1 is KGHDR, CDR2 SFDVKD. The CDR3 region has the DNA TGTGCCACCTCAGGGTCGGGGGCGGCTTTTGGCACAGATACGCAGTATTTT. Residues: CATSGSGAAFGTDTQYF.

There are a few counts of this clonotype. In nucleotides, the CDR3 is TGCAGCGTTGTACTCGCAGGCGACCCAGAGACCCAGTACTTC. This gives the protein CSVVLAGDPETQYF. The J gene is TRBJ2-5, the V gene TRBV29-1, with D hard to call. This CDR3 has 14 amino acids. CDR1 and CDR2 from the germline V gene are SQVTM and ANQGSEA. V lost 4 bases to trimming and J lost 4 bases, with 16 bases between them.

This clonotype was counted ten times or more. The chain links TRBV5-1 to TRBJ2-1; 12 bases agree with TRBD2. Germline V gene lookup returns CDR1 SGHRS and CDR2 YFSETQ. CDR3 size: 13 residues. With V trimmed by 4 bases and J by 7 bases, 0 bases remained unmatched. The CDR3 DNA is TGCGCCAGCAGCGGGACTAGCGGGAATGAGCAGTTCTTC. Translation gives CASSGTSGNEQFF.

This clonotype showed up many times. The chain employs TRBV7-2 and TRBJ2-5; D gene uncertain. The germline V gene has CDR1 SGHTA and CDR2 FQGNSA. The V end lost 4 bases, the J end lost 5 bases, and 5 bases lay between the germline ends. CDR3 length: 11 residues. Written as DNA, the CDR3 is TGTGCCAGCAGCTCCTGGGAGACCCAGTACTTC. It yields the protein CASSSWETQYF.

The J gene is TRBJ1-2, the V gene TRBV7-2; TRBD1 matches at 12 bases. Trimming removed 5 bases from V and 13 bases from J; junction bases left unmatched: 14. CDR3 length: 15 residues. Germline assignment: CDR1 SGHTA and CDR2 FQGNSA. CDR3 loop: CASSPPGTGGGRSTF. The CDR3 DNA sequence: TGTGCCAGCAGCCCCCCCGGGACAGGGGGCGGGCGGAGCACCTTC.